These 15 T cell receptor beta chains share one sample of origin, sequenced in a study of regulatory T cells in long-lasting Graves disease. Library construction for TCR beta used iRepertoire HTBI primers and Arm-PCR of CDR3 regions. TCRdb used MiXCR to reprocess the multiplex PCR reads, holding one entry per CDR3 protein. The profile shows approximately 310,000 distinct CDR3 sequences, 15% to 20% of them singletons. Time point specified: newly diagnosed GD, antithyroid drugs for less than 3 months. From PBMCs, RNA was extracted and then used to make the TCR library. The input for sequencing was peripheral blood mononuclear cells (PBMCs), taken at new diagnosis, from a patient treated with antithyroid drugs. The receptors were sampled from a female donor with Graves disease.

The sample holds many counts of this clonotype. V and J are TRBV11-3 and TRBJ2-3; D is undetermined. This CDR3 contains 13 residues. Germline V gives CDR1 SGHNT, CDR2 YENEEA. The ends were cut back, 1 base at V and 2 bases at J, with 4 bases in the middle. The CDR3 coding sequence is TGTGCCAGCAGCTTAGGACCCACAGATACGCAGTATTTT. It yields the protein CASSLGPTDTQYF.

This clonotype was detected many times. The genes are TRBV12-3 or TRBV12-4 and TRBJ2-7, with D possibly being TRBD1 (6 bases). The CDR3 contains 12 residues. V was clipped by 4 bases and J by 13 bases, with 17 bases between them. The CDR3 region has the DNA TGTGCCAGCAGTTCGGGCAGGGACATAGCTTACTTC. It specifies CASSSGRDIAYF.

Turning to this clonotype: A much larger clone differs from this one at a single base, so this may be a read error. The DNA for the CDR3 is TGTGCCAGCAGGGGACACACTTACTACGAGCAGTACTTC. This codes for CASRGHTYYEQYF. The chain carries TRBV6-2 or TRBV6-3 and TRBJ2-7, with D maybe TRBD1 (6 bases). The CDR3 consists of 13 residues. Germline-derived CDR1 and CDR2 are MNHEY and SVGEGT. Between the trimmed V and J ends, which lost 6 bases and 3 bases, there was a span of 12 bases.

The sample holds one count of this clonotype. CDR3 coding DNA: TGTGCCAGCAGAGGATTACTAGCAGGAGGCTCCTACGAGCAGTACTTC. Its protein is CASRGLLAGGSYEQYF. The V and J genes are TRBV2 and TRBJ2-7, with a possible D match to TRBD2 (6 bases). Germline values: CDR1 SNHLY, CDR2 FYNNEI. This CDR3 contains 16 residues. The germline V and J ends were trimmed by 6 bases and 0 bases, with 18 bases remaining between them. The full variable domain, with the rest looked up from reference TRBV2 and TRBJ2-7, is EPEVTQTPSHQVTQMGQEVILRCVPISNHLYFYWYRQILGQKVEFLVSFYNNEISEKSEIFDDQFSVERPDGSNFTLKIRSTKLEDSAMYFCASRGLLAGGSYEQYFGPGTRLTVT.

This clonotype has at least ten counts. This chain uses TRBV12-3 or TRBV12-4 with TRBJ1-3; D is uncertain. This CDR3 has 16 residues. Trimming removed 4 bases at V and 0 bases at J, with 13 bases between. DNA for the CDR3: TGTGCCAGCAGTTGGAACACTATATACTCTGGAAACACCATATATTTT. This translates into CASSWNTIYSGNTIYF.

This clonotype was counted ten times or more. The chain has TRBV6-5 and TRBJ1-4; no clear D gene. With 0 bases removed from V and 5 bases from J, the gap between germline ends came to 13 bases. The CDR3 extends over 16 amino acids. Germline lookup yields CDR1 MNHEY and CDR2 SVGAGI. CDR3 loop: CASSYSPAASNEKLFF. The CDR3 DNA sequence: TGTGCCAGCAGTTACTCCCCGGCAGCTTCGAATGAAAAACTGTTTTTT.

This clonotype was observed many times. The gene calls are TRBV5-1 and TRBJ2-2, with 11 bases fitting TRBD2. Trimming took 4 bases from V and 5 from J; bases not matched to a gene: 4. The CDR3 runs 15 residues. Looked up from germline, CDR1 is SGHRS and CDR2 is YFSETQ. The CDR3 nucleotides are TGCGCCAGCAGCATCATAGCGGGAGGGACCGGGGAGCTGTTTTTT. Its translation: CASSIIAGGTGELFF.

This clonotype was counted ten times or more. This chain uses TRBV27 with TRBJ2-7; D is unclear. Trimming left V 6 bases short and J 0 bases short, with 6 bases between. The CDR3 contains 12 residues. Germline CDR1 reads MNHEY; CDR2 reads SMNVEV (reference sequence). The CDR3, as DNA: TGTGCCAGCAGATCCCTCTCCTACGAGCAGTACTTC. It specifies CASRSLSYEQYF.

This clonotype was seen ten or more times. This sequence joins TRBV14 and TRBJ2-3; D is perhaps TRBD2 (7 bases). The CDR3 runs to 16 residues. Trimming removed 3 bases from V and 4 bases from J, with 17 bases in between. Germline V lookup: CDR1 SGHDN, CDR2 FVKESK. The CDR3 is CASSQWEQGGPDTQYF. Written as DNA, the CDR3 is TGTGCCAGCAGCCAGTGGGAACAGGGAGGGCCAGATACGCAGTATTTT. Filled out from reference TRBV14 and TRBJ2-3, the complete variable domain reads EAGVTQFPSHSVIEKGQTVTLRCDPISGHDNLYWYRRVMGKEIKFLLHFVKESKQDESGMPNNRFLAERTGGTYSTLKVQPAELEDSGVYFCASSQWEQGGPDTQYFGPGTRLTVL.

The chain employs TRBV2 and TRBJ2-7, with 11 bases matching TRBD1. The germline CDR1 and CDR2 sequences are SNHLY and FYNNEI. This CDR3 comprises 15 residues. V was clipped by 4 bases and J by 3 bases; unmatched bases: 5. CDR3 coding DNA: TGTGCCAGCAGTGCCCGGGACAGGGGGATCTACGAGCAGTACTTC. Translation gives CASSARDRGIYEQYF.

This clonotype has ten or more counts. The chain recombines TRBV28 with TRBJ2-5, with TRBD2 as a possible D gene (5 bases). The germline V gene encodes CDR1 MDHEN and CDR2 SYDVKM. The CDR3 is made up of 12 amino acids. Trimming shortened V by 11 bases and J by 5 bases, and 15 bases separated the two germline ends. This chain's CDR3 is CAVYGGRETQYF. CDR3 coding DNA: TGTGCCGTTTACGGAGGCCGGGAGACCCAGTACTTC.

Worth noting for this clonotype: This likely came from a read error, as a far larger clone is one base away. The chain links TRBV2 to TRBJ2-7, with D possibly TRBD1 on 5 matching bases. The DNA end is more similar to TRBJ2-5, so the J call may be wrong. The CDR3 covers 16 residues. Germline-derived CDR1 and CDR2 are SNHLY and FYNNEI. CDR3 protein: CASSDTEIGAQETQYF. CDR3 nucleotides: TGTGCCAGCAGTGACACGGAGATAGGGGCCCAAGAGACCCAGTACTTC.

This clonotype came up a few times. A clone one base away is much larger, so this may be a read error. The V call is TRBV30, the J call TRBJ2-2, with TRBD2 as a possible D gene (6 bases). Germline V CDR1 and CDR2: GTSNPN, SVGIG (reference sequence). Trimming cost V 2 bases and J 6 bases, with 10 bases left between them. This CDR3 has 13 residues. In DNA, the CDR3 is TGTGCCTGGAGTCGGGGGACGGCCGGGGAGCTGTTTTTT. This gives the protein CAWSRGTAGELFF.

This chain joins TRBV20-1 and TRBJ1-6; TRBD1 matches 8 bases. Germline V gene lookup returns CDR1 DFQATT and CDR2 SNEGSKA (reference sequence). Trimming cost V 6 bases and J 8 bases; bases outside gene matches: 6. The CDR3 totals 13 residues. The DNA of the CDR3 is TGCAGTGCCAAGGACAGGGCCGATTCACCCCTCCACTTT. Its protein is CSAKDRADSPLHF.

Ten or more counts support this clonotype. The chain combines TRBV6-2 or TRBV6-3 with TRBJ2-5; D gene ambiguous. The CDR3 length is 13 residues. V was trimmed by 4 bases and J by 9 bases, leaving 15 bases between them. The germline gives CDR1 MNHEY, CDR2 SVGEGT. The CDR3 sequence is CASSSEPQVAQYF. The CDR3 DNA follows: TGTGCCAGCAGTTCAGAACCCCAAGTGGCCCAGTACTTC.